This T cell receptor beta chain was found in a study of cytomegalovirus exposure and HLA in healthy donors. Germline V CDR1 and CDR2: KGHSY, FQNENV. V lost 2 bases, J lost 3 bases, and 6 bases stayed unmatched. The CDR3 loop spans 15 amino acids. The PCR made use of 60 Vbeta and 13 Jbeta primers. The data were produced by immunoSEQ multiplex PCR, yet TCRdb's version contains in-frame clones alone and is incomplete. This sample yields over 130,000 clones, of which around two thirds are seen a single time; over 1.5% belongs to the top ten. The chain links TRBV16 to TRBJ1-1; TRBD1 aligns across 7 bases. The sequenced material came from PBMCs. The receptor was derived from a male donor in good health and CMV-seronegative. CDR3 nucleotides: TGTGCCAGCAGCCAAGGACCACAGGGGTACACTGAAGCTTTCTTT. Its translation is CASSQGPQGYTEAFF.